This TCR beta chain was sequenced during a study of control samples from healthy donors and cancer patients. From germline, CDR1 is ENHRY and CDR2 SYGVKD. With V trimmed by 7 bases and J by 2 bases, 5 bases remained unmatched. The CDR3 loop spans 15 amino acids. Assay used: immunoSEQ multiplex PCR; TCRdb lists only in-frame clones, some missing. Of fewer than 200,000 clones detected, approximately 92% appear once; the ten largest clones hold about 1.6%. The receptor was isolated from a man younger than 30 in good health. V is TRBV10-3 and J is TRBJ2-2; 9 bases align to TRBD1. Sample: blood. The CDR3 sequence is CAITWTGDNTGELFF. The CDR3 nucleotides read TGTGCCATCACCTGGACAGGGGATAACACCGGGGAGCTGTTTTTT.